A single sample is the source of the 16 T cell receptor beta chains below, sequenced in a study of blood T cells in healthy people across ages. Combining a sample-barcoded 5' primer with a J-beta primer mix, a second PCR ran for 7 to 11 cycles. TCRdb passed the 5' RACE reads through MiXCR, listing each CDR3 protein once. The sample records more than 450,000 distinct CDR3 sequences, roughly a quarter being singletons. The sample also formed part of further work on T cells of mothers and their children.

Sequences were obtained from blood. The receptors come from a boy aged 2 to 9 in good health.

The V call is TRBV29-1, the J call TRBJ2-3; 13 bases fit TRBD2. The germline CDR1 and CDR2 sequences are SQVTM and ANQGSEA. Trimming at V came to 3 bases and at J to 0 bases, leaving 3 bases not matched to a gene. This CDR3 spans 16 amino acids. The CDR3, as DNA: TGCAGCGTTGACGGACTAGCGGGGGACAGCACAGATACGCAGTATTTT. Translation gives CSVDGLAGDSTDTQYF.

The chain is built from TRBV30 and TRBJ2-5, with D maybe TRBD2 (6 bases). The end of the DNA fits TRBJ2-1 better, so the J call may be wrong. The length of the CDR3 is 13 residues. Germline V gives CDR1 GTSNPN, CDR2 SVGIG (reference sequence). The CDR3 DNA reads TGTGCCTGGGGTTCGACTAGGGTGGGTGAGCAGTTCTTC. Encoded protein: CAWGSTRVGEQFF.

This clonotype was picked up a small number of times. This chain joins TRBV5-1 and TRBJ2-2, with 12 bases aligning to TRBD2. The CDR3 extends over 16 amino acids. Per the germline V gene, CDR1 is SGHRS and CDR2 is YFSETQ. Trimming cost V 1 base and J 6 bases; bases outside gene matches: 4. The CDR3 region is CASSLTLAGGAGELFF. The CDR3 DNA reads as TGCGCCAGCAGCTTGACACTAGCGGGGGGTGCCGGGGAGCTGTTTTTT.

J is TRBJ2-5 and V is TRBV27, with 9 bases matching TRBD2. After removal of 1 base from V and 5 bases from J, the junction contained 8 bases not matched to a gene. Germline V gives CDR1 MNHEY, CDR2 SMNVEV (reference sequence). The CDR3 consists of 16 residues. Here the CDR3 DNA reads TGTGCCAGCAGTTTATTTGCGGGGGGGCCGACGGAGACCCAGTACTTC. It translates to CASSLFAGGPTETQYF.

This chain links TRBV20-1 with TRBJ2-1; maybe TRBD1 (6 bases). CDR1 DFQATT and CDR2 SNEGSKA come from the germline V gene (reference sequence). The V gene lost 5 bases and the J gene lost 0 bases, with 11 bases spanning the gap. The CDR3 sequence is 14 residues long. The CDR3 DNA reads TGCAGTGCTTCCAGGGGACCCTCCTACAATGAGCAGTTCTTC. Translated, it gives CSASRGPSYNEQFF.

V and J are TRBV11-3 and TRBJ2-5; 7 bases align to TRBD2. Unmatched junction bases numbered 7, after V lost 5 bases and J lost 1 base. Germline values: CDR1 SGHNT, CDR2 YENEEA. The CDR3 is made up of 15 amino acids. The CDR3 DNA sequence: TGTGCCAGCAGCCTAGCGGAGGGTTCCCAAGAGACCCAGTACTTC. Amino acids: CASSLAEGSQETQYF.

The chain recombines TRBV10-3 with TRBJ2-3; the D gene is possibly TRBD1 (5 bases). V shed 3 bases and J shed 6 bases, with 16 bases lying between them. In germline, CDR1 is ENHRY, CDR2 SYGVKD. The CDR3 totals 15 residues. The CDR3 protein is CAISERGVPGDTQYF. The DNA for the CDR3 is TGTGCCATCAGTGAAAGGGGCGTCCCCGGGGATACGCAGTATTTT.

The J gene is TRBJ1-2, the V gene TRBV20-1, with D hard to call. CDR1 is DFQATT, CDR2 SNEGSKA, per germline (reference sequence). The V gene lost 3 bases and the J gene lost 4 bases, with 9 bases spanning the gap. The CDR3 is 12 residues long. The CDR3 spells CSASPTVYGYTF. The CDR3 bases are TGCAGTGCTAGCCCGACCGTCTATGGCTACACCTTC.

This clonotype was seen at least ten times. The chain recombines TRBV4-2 with TRBJ2-3; TRBD2 matches 8 bases. Trimming cost V 1 base and J 6 bases; bases outside gene matches: 6. CDR3 length equals 15 residues. Germline V CDR1 and CDR2: LGHNA, YNFKEQ. CDR3 bases: TGTGCCAGCAGCCAAGGAGGACCGGGAGGGGATACGCAGTATTTT. Translation gives CASSQGGPGGDTQYF.

Only a few counts were recorded for this clonotype. The chain combines TRBV7-8 with TRBJ2-2, with TRBD2 as a possible D gene (5 bases). Germline-derived CDR1 and CDR2 are SGHVS and FQNEAQ. CDR3 length equals 15 residues. V was shortened by 0 bases and J by 3 bases, with 8 bases between the two germline ends. CDR3 protein: CASSLARVHTGELFF. CDR3 DNA sequence: TGTGCCAGCAGCTTAGCGAGGGTCCACACCGGGGAGCTGTTTTTT.

The chain uses TRBV20-1 and TRBJ1-1, with 11 bases aligning to TRBD1. V lost 3 bases and J lost 4; bases outside the gene matches: 7. CDR3 length equals 15 residues. The V gene's germline CDR1 is DFQATT and CDR2 SNEGSKA (reference sequence). The CDR3 sequence: CSARGGQGAGTEAFF. The CDR3 DNA is TGCAGTGCTAGGGGCGGACAGGGGGCGGGCACTGAAGCTTTCTTT.

J is TRBJ1-2 and V is TRBV27; 12 nucleotides match TRBD1. Germline trimming cut 4 bases from V and 4 bases from J; bases unmatched to any gene: 7. This CDR3 contains 16 residues. Looked up from germline, CDR1 is MNHEY and CDR2 is SMNVEV (reference sequence). The CDR3 is CASSYLGQGAGYGYTF. CDR3 DNA sequence: TGTGCCAGCAGTTACCTGGGACAGGGGGCTGGCTATGGCTACACCTTC.

This chain's CDR3 is CASTSTGGYGYTF. The CDR3 nucleotides are TGTGCCAGCACCTCAACAGGGGGTTATGGCTACACCTTC. The chain recombines TRBV6-6 with TRBJ1-2; 8 nucleotides agree with TRBD1. The CDR3 totals 13 residues. Germline V gene sequence: CDR1 MNHNY, CDR2 SVGAGI (reference sequence). V lost 7 bases to trimming and J lost 5 bases; unmatched junction nucleotides: 6.

There are a few counts of this clonotype. CDR3 nucleotide sequence: TGTGCCAGCAGCGAGGGAGGGTTGGGGCACCAAGAGACCCAGTACTTC. It translates to CASSEGGLGHQETQYF. The J gene is TRBJ2-5, the V gene TRBV9; 7 nucleotides line up with TRBD2. The V gene end was trimmed by 3 bases and the J gene end by 0 bases; junction bases not matched to a gene: 8. This CDR3 spans 16 amino acids. Germline values: CDR1 SGDLS, CDR2 YYNGEE.

This sequence joins TRBV6-1 and TRBJ2-3; no clear D. Germline assignment: CDR1 MNHNS and CDR2 SASEGT. The ends were cut back, 7 bases at V and 3 bases at J, with 14 bases in the middle. The CDR3 has 14 amino acids. CDR3 in DNA: TGTGCCAGCACCACCACCACGGTGACAGATACGCAGTATTTT. This gives the protein CASTTTTVTDTQYF.

This clonotype was seen a few times. The chain is built from TRBV9 and TRBJ2-6; no reliable D call. Trimming shortened V by 2 bases and J by 6 bases, and 9 bases separated the two germline ends. CDR3 length equals 14 residues. Germline V gene data show CDR1 as SGDLS and CDR2 as YYNGEE. The CDR3 loop is CASSVGSEANVLTF. The CDR3 DNA reads TGTGCCAGCAGCGTGGGATCGGAGGCCAACGTCCTGACTTTC.